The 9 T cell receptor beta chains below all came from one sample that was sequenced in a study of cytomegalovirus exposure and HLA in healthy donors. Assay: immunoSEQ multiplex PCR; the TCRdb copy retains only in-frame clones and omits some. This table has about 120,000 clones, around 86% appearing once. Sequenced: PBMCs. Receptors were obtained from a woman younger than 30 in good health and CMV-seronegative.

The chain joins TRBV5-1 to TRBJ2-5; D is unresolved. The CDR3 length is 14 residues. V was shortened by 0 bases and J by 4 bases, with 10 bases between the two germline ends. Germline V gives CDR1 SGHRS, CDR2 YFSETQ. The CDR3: CASSLERQLETQYF. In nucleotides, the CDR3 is TGCGCCAGCAGCTTGGAGCGCCAGCTAGAGACCCAGTACTTC.

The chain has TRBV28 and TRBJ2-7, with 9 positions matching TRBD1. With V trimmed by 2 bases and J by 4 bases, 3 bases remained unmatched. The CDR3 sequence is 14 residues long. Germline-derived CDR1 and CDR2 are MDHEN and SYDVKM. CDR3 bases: TGTGCCAGCAGTTTAGACAGGGGGACGTACGAGCAGTACTTC. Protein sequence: CASSLDRGTYEQYF.

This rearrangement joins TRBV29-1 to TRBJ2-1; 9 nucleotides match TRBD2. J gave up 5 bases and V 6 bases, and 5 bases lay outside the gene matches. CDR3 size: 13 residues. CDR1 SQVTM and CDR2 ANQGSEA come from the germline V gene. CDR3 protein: CSVWTSDNNEQFF. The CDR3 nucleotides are TGCAGCGTCTGGACTAGCGACAACAATGAGCAGTTCTTC.

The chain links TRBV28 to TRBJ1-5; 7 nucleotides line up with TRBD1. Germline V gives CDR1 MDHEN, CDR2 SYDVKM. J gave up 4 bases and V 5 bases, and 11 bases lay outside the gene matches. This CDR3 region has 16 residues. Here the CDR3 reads CASSLNPTGRNQPQHF. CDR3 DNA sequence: TGTGCCAGCAGTCTCAACCCGACAGGGAGGAATCAGCCCCAGCATTTT.

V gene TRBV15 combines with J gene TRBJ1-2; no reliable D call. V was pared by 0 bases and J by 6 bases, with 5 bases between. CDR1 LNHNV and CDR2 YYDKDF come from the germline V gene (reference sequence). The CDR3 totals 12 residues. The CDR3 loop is CATSRDLDGYTF. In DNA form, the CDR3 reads TGTGCCACCAGCAGAGATCTCGATGGCTACACCTTC.

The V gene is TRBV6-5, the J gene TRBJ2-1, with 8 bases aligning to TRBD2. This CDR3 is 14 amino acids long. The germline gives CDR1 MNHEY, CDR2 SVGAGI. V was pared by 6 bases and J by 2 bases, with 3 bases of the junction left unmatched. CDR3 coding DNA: TGTGCCAGCAGATCAGCGGGAGCCTACAATGAGCAGTTCTTC. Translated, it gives CASRSAGAYNEQFF.

CDR3 nucleotides: TGTGCCAGCAGCCTAGGGGTTAATGGCTACACCTTC. Protein product: CASSLGVNGYTF. The rearrangement links TRBV28 to TRBJ1-2; a weak D match, TRBD1 (5 bases). CDR3 length equals 12 residues. Trimming stripped 6 bases from V and 6 bases from J, with 11 bases between. Germline CDR1 MDHEN, CDR2 SYDVKM.

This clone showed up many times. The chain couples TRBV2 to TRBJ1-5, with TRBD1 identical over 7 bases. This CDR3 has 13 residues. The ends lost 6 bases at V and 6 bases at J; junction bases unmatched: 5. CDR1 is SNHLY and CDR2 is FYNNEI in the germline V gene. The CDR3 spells CASRDRRSQPQHF. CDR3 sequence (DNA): TGTGCCAGCAGGGACAGGCGGAGTCAGCCCCAGCATTTT. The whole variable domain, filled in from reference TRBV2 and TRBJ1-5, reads EPEVTQTPSHQVTQMGQEVILRCVPISNHLYFYWYRQILGQKVEFLVSFYNNEISEKSEIFDDQFSVERPDGSNFTLKIRSTKLEDSAMYFCASRDRRSQPQHFGDGTRLSIL.

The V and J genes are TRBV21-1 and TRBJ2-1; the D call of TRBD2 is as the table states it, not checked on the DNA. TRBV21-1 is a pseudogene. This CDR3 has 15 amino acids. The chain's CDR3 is CASSKVGEKGLGQFF. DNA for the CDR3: TGTGCCAGCAGCAAAGTTGGGGAGAAAGGACTAGGCCAGTTCTTC.